This TCR beta chain appears in the sequencing data of a study of early T cells in non-severe SARS-CoV-2 infection (dated by TCRdb to the early 2020s). Background on the whole study: Bulk RNA from unsorted whole blood was used for TCR sequencing, so alpha and beta chains could not be paired.

The library relied on 5' RACE. The sample was run on a NextSeq 500. The TCR library protocol attached unique molecular identifiers to individual cDNA molecules to correct for sequencing error and PCR bias. TCR alpha and beta chains were both sequenced, and the abundances of alpha and beta sequences in each sample were closely correlated with each other. The source study handled its data this way. Decombinator V4 was used to annotate the V gene, J gene and CDR3 of the TCR sequences. Expanded TCRs were defined as changing significantly between any two time points under a Poisson model with p below 0.0001. Abundances of TCRs were expressed as counts per million after normalisation to the total number of TCRs sequenced in each sample. MAIT TCRs were defined by TRAV1-2 paired with TRAJ12, TRAJ20 or TRAJ33, and iNKT TCRs by TRAV10 paired with TRAJ18. VDJdb, accessed on 1 November 2021, was searched for TCRs annotated for CMV, EBV and SARS-CoV-2, and TCRs annotated for more than one antigen were excluded. The public reads were reprocessed in TCRdb via fastp at Q25 and MiXCR, keeping in-frame beta chains. Here each entry gathers all rows of one CDR3 protein and keeps the most common genes and DNA. The V and J calls follow TCRdb's processing rather than the paper's. For this sample there are 65,000 to 70,000 distinct CDR3 sequences; more than 10% appear just once. The top ten hold approximately 1.7% of the sample.

Inclusive of the bounding cysteine and phenylalanine, the CDR3 is 15 residues long. The CDR3 DNA has 45 bases and is translated from base 1. V lost 1 base and J lost 6 bases; the stretch between them is 18 bases long. The CDR1 and CDR2 encoded by the germline V gene (reference sequence) are DFQATT and SNEGSKA. Study-wide conclusions, independent of this receptor: Matching against VDJdb was skewed toward anti-spike CD8 responses, likely underestimated virus-specific expansions, and missed private and CD4 specificities.

This clonotype was counted a few times. It has no known antigen specificity. Nothing much larger sits one base from this clone, and base qualities are not available. Set within a cohort of healthcare workers in London, UK, this nested case-control study involved weekly PCR testing of nasopharyngeal swabs along with blood sampling. Between 23 and 31 March 2020, the week of the UK lockdown, healthcare workers were enrolled and then followed up weekly for as long as 16 weeks. The sequence joins TRBV20-1 to TRBJ1-2; D gene: possibly TRBD1, on 5 matching bases. Sequencing was done on a sample of whole blood. The receptor was derived from an adult who was a healthcare worker with PCR-confirmed SARS-CoV-2 infection or an uninfected control (not recorded which). The CDR3 region reads CSARVVGEGMDGYTF. In nucleotide form, the sequence is TGCAGTGCTAGAGTTGTGGGGGAGGGGATGGATGGCTACACCTTC.